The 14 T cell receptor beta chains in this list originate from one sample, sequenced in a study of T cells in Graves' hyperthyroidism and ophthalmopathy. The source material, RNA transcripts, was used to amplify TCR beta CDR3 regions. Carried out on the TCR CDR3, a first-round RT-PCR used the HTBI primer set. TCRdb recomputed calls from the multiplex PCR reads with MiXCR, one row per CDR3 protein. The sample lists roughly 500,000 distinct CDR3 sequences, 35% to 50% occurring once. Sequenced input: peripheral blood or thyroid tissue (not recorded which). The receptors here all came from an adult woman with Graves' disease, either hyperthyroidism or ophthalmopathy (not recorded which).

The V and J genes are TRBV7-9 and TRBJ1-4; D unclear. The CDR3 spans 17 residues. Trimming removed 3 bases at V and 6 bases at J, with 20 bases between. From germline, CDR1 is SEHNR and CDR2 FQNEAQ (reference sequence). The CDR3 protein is CASSFGDRRRRDEKLFF. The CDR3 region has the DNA TGTGCCAGCAGCTTCGGTGATAGGCGACGGAGAGATGAAAAACTGTTTTTT.

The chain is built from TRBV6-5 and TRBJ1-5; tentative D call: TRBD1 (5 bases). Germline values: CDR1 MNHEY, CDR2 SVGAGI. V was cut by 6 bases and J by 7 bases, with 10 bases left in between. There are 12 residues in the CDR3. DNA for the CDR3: TGTGCCAGCAGGATGGGGGGACAGCCCCAGCATTTT. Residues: CASRMGGQPQHF.

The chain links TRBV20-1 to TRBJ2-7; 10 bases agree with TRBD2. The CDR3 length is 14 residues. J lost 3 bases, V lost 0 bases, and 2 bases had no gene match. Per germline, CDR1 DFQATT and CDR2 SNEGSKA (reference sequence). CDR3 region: CSARDRTSGYEQYF. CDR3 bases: TGCAGTGCTAGAGATCGGACTAGCGGCTACGAGCAGTACTTC.

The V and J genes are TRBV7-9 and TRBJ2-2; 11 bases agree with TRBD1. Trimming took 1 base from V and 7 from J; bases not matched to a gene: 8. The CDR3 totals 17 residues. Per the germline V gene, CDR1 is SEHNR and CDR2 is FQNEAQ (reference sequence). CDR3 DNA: TGTGCCAGCAGCTTAGGTCCATTGGGACAGGGGGGCGGGGAGCTGTTTTTT. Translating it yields CASSLGPLGQGGGELFF.

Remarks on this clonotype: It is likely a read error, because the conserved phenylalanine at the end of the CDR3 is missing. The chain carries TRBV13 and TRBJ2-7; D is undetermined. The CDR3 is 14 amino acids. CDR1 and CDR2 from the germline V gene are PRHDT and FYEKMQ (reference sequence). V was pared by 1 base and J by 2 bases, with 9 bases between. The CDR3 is CASSLEGQTYEQYS. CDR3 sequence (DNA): TGTGCCAGCAGCTTAGAGGGTCAAACCTACGAGCAGTACTCC.

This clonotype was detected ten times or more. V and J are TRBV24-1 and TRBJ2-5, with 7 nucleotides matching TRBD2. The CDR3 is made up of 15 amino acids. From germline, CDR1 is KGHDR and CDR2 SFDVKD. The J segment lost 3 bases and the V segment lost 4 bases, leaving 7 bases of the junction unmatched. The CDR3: CATSDKTSPEETQYF. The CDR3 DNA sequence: TGTGCCACCAGTGACAAGACTAGCCCAGAAGAGACCCAGTACTTC.

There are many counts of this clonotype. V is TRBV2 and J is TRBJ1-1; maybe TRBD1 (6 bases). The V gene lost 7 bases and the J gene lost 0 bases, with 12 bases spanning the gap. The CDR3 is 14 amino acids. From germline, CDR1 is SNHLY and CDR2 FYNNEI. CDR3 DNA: TGTGCCAGCACCGGAGGGGGTGTGAACACTGAAGCTTTCTTT. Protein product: CASTGGGVNTEAFF.

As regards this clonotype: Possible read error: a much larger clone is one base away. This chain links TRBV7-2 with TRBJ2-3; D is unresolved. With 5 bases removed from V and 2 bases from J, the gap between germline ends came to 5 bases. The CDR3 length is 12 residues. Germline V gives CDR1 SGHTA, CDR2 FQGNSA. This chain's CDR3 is CASSANTDTQYF. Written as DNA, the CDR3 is TGTGCCAGCAGCGCGAACACAGATACGCAGTATTTT.

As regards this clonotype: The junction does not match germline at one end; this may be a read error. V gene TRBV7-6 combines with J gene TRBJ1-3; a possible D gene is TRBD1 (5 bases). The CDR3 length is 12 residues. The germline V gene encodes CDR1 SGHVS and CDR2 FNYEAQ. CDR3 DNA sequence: TGTGCCAGCGGGGACCCTGGAAACACCACATATTTT. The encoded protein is CASGDPGNTTYF.

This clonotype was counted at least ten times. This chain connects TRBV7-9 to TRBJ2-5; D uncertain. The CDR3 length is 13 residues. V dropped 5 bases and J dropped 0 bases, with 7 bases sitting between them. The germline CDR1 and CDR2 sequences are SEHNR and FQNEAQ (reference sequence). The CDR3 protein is CASSTRYQETQYF. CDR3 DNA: TGTGCCAGCAGCACTCGGTACCAAGAGACCCAGTACTTC. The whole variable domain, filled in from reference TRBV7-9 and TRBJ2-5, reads DTGVSQNPRHKITKRGQNVTFRCDPISEHNRLYWYRQTLGQGPEFLTYFQNEAQLEKSRLLSDRFSAERPKGSFSTLEIQRTEQGDSAMYLCASSTRYQETQYFGPGTRLLVL.

Written as DNA, the CDR3 is TGTGCCATCAATGTTCAAGTCCTGAGCATGAACACTGAAGCTTTCTTT. This sequence encodes CAINVQVLSMNTEAFF. This chain connects TRBV10-3 to TRBJ1-1; D call uncertain. The CDR3 runs 16 residues. V was shortened by 7 bases and J by 0 bases, with 18 bases between the two germline ends. The germline CDR1 and CDR2 sequences are ENHRY and SYGVKD.

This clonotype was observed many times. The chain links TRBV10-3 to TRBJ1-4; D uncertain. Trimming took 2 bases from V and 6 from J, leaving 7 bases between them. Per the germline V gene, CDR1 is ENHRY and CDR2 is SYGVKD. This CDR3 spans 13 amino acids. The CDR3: CAISEEQDEKLFF. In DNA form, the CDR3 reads TGTGCCATCAGTGAGGAGCAGGATGAAAAACTGTTTTTT.

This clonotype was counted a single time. CDR3: CAIKANSGANVLTF. In DNA, the CDR3 is TGTGCCATCAAGGCGAACTCTGGGGCCAACGTCCTGACTTTC. J is TRBJ2-6 and V is TRBV10-3, with D unclear. This CDR3 has 14 residues. The germline V and J ends were trimmed by 7 bases and 0 bases, with 7 bases remaining between them. Germline V gene lookup returns CDR1 ENHRY and CDR2 SYGVKD.

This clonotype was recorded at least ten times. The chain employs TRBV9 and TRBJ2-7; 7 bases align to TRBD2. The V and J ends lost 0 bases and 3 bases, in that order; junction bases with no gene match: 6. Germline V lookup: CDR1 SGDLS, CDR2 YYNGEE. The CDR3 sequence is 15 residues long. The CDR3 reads CASSVGGGRNYEQYF. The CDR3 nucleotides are TGTGCCAGCAGCGTAGGTGGCGGGAGAAACTACGAGCAGTACTTC.